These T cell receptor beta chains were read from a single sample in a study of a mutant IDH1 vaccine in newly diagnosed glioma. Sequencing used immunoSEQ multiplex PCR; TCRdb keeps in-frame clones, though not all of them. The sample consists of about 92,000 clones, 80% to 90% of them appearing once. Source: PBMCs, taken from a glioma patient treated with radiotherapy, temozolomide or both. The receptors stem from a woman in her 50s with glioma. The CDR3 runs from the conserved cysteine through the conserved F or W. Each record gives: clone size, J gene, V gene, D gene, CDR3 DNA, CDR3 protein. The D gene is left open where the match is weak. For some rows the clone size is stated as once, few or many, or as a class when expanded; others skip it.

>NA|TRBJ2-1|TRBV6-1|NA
TGTGCCAGCAGTGAAGGTGGGGCAGGGGACAATGAGCAGTTCTTC
CASSEGGAGDNEQFF
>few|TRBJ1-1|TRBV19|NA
TGTGCCAGTAGTCCCTGGACCGTCAACACTGAAGCTTTCTTT
CASSPWTVNTEAFF
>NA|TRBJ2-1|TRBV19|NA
TGTGCCAGTAGTATTTCCCCCTACAATGAGCAGTTCTTC
CASSISPYNEQFF
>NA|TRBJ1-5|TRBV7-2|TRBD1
TGTGCCAGCAGCTTAGGGACAGGGCTTAATCAGCCCCAGCATTTT
CASSLGTGLNQPQHF
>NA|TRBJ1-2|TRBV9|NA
TGTGCCAGCAGCGTAGGGGGCGATGGCTACACCTTC
CASSVGGDGYTF
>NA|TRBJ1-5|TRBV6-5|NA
TGTGCCAGCAGTTCACAGGGATATAGCAATCAGCCCCAGCATTTT
CASSSQGYSNQPQHF
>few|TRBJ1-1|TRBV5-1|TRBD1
TGCGCCAGCAGCGACAGGGGCATGGGCACTGAAGCTTTCTTT
CASSDRGMGTEAFF
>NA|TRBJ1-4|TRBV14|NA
TGTGCCAGCAGCCAAACTCAGGGGAAGGGTGAAAAACTGTTTTTT
CASSQTQGKGEKLFF
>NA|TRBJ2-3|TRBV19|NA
TGTGCCAGTAGGACGGGGGTCAGCACAGATACGCAGTATTTT
CASRTGVSTDTQYF
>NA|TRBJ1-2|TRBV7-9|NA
TGTGCCAGCAGCTTGGGAGAGGGGGGGAACTATGGCTACACCTTC
CASSLGEGGNYGYTF
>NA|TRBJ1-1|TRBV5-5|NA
TGTGCCAGCAGCTCGCCTAGAGAGAACACTGAAGCTTTCTTT
CASSSPRENTEAFF
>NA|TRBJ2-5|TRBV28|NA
TGTGCCAGCAGTTTAGCGAGGACGGTAGAGACCCAGTACTTC
CASSLARTVETQYF
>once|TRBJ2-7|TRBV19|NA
TGTGCCAGTAGTATAGGTAGCGTGAGCTCCTACGAGCAGTACTTC
CASSIGSVSSYEQYF
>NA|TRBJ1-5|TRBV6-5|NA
TGTGCCAGCAGTCGCGGGGGCGGGGGGGATCAGCCCCAGCATTTT
CASSRGGGGDQPQHF
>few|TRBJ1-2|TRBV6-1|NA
TGTGCCAGCAGACCGGGACAACACGGCTACACCTTC
CASRPGQHGYTF
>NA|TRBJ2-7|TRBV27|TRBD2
TGTGCCAGCAGTCTGGGGGGGAACTACGAGCAGTACTTC
CASSLGGNYEQYF
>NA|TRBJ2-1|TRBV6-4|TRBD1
TGTGCCAGCAGTGACCCGTCCAGGGGGCGTCTACAGTTCTTC
CASSDPSRGRLQFF
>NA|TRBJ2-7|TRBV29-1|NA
TGCAGCGTTGAAAAGACAGGAGACTCCTACGAGCAGTACTTC
CSVEKTGDSYEQYF
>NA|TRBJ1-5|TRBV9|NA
TGTGCCAGCAGCCCCCTCGGTACGGTTAATCAGCCCCAGCATTTT
CASSPLGTVNQPQHF
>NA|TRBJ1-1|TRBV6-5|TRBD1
TGTGCCAGCAGTTCTACGGGACAGATCCGGTACGGAGCTTTCTTT
CASSSTGQIRYGAFF
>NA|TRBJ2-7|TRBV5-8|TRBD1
TGTGCCAGCAGCTTGGTCACAGGGGCGCAAACGAGGGAGCAGTACTTC
CASSLVTGAQTREQYF
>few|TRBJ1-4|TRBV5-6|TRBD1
TGTGCCAGCAGCTCCCGGGACAGGGATGAAAAACTGTTTTTT
CASSSRDRDEKLFF
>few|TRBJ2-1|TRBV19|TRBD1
TGTGCCAGTAGTATGGTAACAGGGTCAGGGGGTGAGCAGTTCTTC
CASSMVTGSGGEQFF
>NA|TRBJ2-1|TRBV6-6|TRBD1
TGTGCCAGCAGCCGGGACAGATACAATGAGCAGTTCTTC
CASSRDRYNEQFF
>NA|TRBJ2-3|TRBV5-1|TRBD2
TGCGCCAGCAGCTACACTAGCGGGGGGCGCGATACGCAGTATTTT
CASSYTSGGRDTQYF
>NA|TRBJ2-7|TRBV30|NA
TGTGCCTGGAGTGCGTTCACCTACGAGCAGTACTTC
CAWSAFTYEQYF
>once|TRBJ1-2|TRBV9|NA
TGTGCCAGCAGCTCCGGGGGGGGACTGACTAACTATGGCTACACCTTC
CASSSGGGLTNYGYTF
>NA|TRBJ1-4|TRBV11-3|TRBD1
TGTGCCAGCAGCTTAGCTGGACAGGGACTTGAAAAACTGTTTTTT
CASSLAGQGLEKLFF
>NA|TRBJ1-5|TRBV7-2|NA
TGTGCCAGCAGACGTACAGGTTTCAATCAGCCCCAGCATTTT
CASRRTGFNQPQHF
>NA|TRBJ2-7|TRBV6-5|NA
TGTGCCAGCAGCTCCGGACAGCTTCAGCAGTACTTC
CASSSGQLQQYF
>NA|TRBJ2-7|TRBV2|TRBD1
TGTGCCAGCAGAAATACTCCGGGACAGGGACCCTACGAGCAGTACTTC
CASRNTPGQGPYEQYF
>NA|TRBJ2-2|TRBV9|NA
TGTGCCAGCAGCCAAGGACATACGAACACCGGGGAGCTGTTTTTT
CASSQGHTNTGELFF
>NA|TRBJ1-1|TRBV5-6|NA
TGTGCCAGCAGCTCCTTCGGAGGGGGATCTGAAGCTTTCTTT
CASSSFGGGSEAFF
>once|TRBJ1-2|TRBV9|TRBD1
TGTGCCAGCAGCACTCAGACAGGGGCGGTAAACTATGGCTACACCTTC
CASSTQTGAVNYGYTF
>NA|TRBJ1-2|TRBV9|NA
TGTGCCAGCAGCGCTCCGGATCGGGCAGATCTTAACTATGGCTACACCTTC
CASSAPDRADLNYGYTF
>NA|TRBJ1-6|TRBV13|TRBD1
TGTGCCAGCCAAACAGGGGGAGACTCCTATAATTCACCCCTCCACTTT
CASQTGGDSYNSPLHF
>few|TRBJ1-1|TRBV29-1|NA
TGCAGCGTTGAAGACCTGGACGGCCAGAACACTGAAGCTTTCTTT
CSVEDLDGQNTEAFF
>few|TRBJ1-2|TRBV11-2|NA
TGTGCCAGCAGCCCAGACAGGAACTATGGCTACACCTTC
CASSPDRNYGYTF
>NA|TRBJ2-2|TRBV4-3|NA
TGCGCCAGCAGCCAAGAACCGTGGGGCACCGGGGAGCTGTTTTTT
CASSQEPWGTGELFF
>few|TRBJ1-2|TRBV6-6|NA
TGTGCCAGCAGTTTAGTAGGAGATGGCTACACCTTC
CASSLVGDGYTF
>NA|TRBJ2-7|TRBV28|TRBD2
TGTGCCAGCACCTTAGCGGGACTCAGAGACTACGAGCAGTACTTC
CASTLAGLRDYEQYF
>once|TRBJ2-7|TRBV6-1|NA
TGTGCCAGCAGTGAAAGGCGGGCGCGGGAGCAGTACTTC
CASSERRAREQYF
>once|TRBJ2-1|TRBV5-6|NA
TGTGCCAGCAGCTTGGGGGGGTTTGCGTTCTACAATGAGCAGTTCTTC
CASSLGGFAFYNEQFF
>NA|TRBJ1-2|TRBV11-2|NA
TGTGCCAGCAGCCTAGGAGACGGAAGATATGGCTACACCTTC
CASSLGDGRYGYTF
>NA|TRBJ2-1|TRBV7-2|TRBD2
TGTGCCAGCAGCCCTGTTGGACTAGCGGGGGGCAATGAGCAGTTCTTC
CASSPVGLAGGNEQFF
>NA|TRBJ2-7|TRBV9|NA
TGTGCCAGCAGCGTAGGTGTTTGGGGCTACGAGCAGTACTTC
CASSVGVWGYEQYF
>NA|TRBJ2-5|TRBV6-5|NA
TGTGCCAGCAGTTGGGGGCGCGGGGGAGAGACCCAGTACTTC
CASSWGRGGETQYF
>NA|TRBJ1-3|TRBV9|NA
TGTGCCAGCAGCGTAGACCGAGGAAACACCATATATTTT
CASSVDRGNTIYF
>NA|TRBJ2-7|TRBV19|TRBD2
TGTGCCAGTAGTCCACCAGGACTAGCGAGGGAGCAGTACTTC
CASSPPGLAREQYF